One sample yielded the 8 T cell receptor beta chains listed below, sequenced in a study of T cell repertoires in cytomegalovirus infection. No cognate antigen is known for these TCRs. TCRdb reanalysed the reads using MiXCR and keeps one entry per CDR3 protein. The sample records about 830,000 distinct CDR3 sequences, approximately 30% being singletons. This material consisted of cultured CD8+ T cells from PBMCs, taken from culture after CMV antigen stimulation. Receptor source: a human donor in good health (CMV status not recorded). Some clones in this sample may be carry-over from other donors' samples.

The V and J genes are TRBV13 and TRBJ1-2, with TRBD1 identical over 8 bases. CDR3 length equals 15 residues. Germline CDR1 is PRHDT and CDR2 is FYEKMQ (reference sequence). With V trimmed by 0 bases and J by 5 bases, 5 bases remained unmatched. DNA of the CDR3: TGTGCCAGCAGCTTAGGCCCGACAGGGGATTATGGCTACACCTTC. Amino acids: CASSLGPTGDYGYTF.

The CDR3 protein is CATLAGGVGELFF. CDR3 DNA: TGTGCCACCCTAGCGGGGGGTGTCGGGGAGCTGTTTTTT. The chain is built from TRBV7-6 and TRBJ2-2; TRBD2 matches 11 bases. Germline loops: CDR1 SGHVS, CDR2 FNYEAQ. This CDR3 spans 13 amino acids. V shed 10 bases and J 7 bases; nucleotides not matched to a gene: 5.

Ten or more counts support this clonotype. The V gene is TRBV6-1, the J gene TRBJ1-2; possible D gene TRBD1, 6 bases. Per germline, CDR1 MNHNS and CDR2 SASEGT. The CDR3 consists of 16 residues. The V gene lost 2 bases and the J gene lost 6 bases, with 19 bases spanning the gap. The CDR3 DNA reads TGTGCCAGCAGTGAATGGGTCCCTTTACAGGGAGATGGCTACACCTTC. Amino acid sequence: CASSEWVPLQGDGYTF.

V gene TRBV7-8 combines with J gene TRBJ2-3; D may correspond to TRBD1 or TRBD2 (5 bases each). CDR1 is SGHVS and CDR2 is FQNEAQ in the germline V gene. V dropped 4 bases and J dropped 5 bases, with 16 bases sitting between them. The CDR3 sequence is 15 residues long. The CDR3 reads CASSSSPGTGDTQYF. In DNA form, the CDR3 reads TGTGCCAGCAGCTCGAGTCCCGGGACGGGAGATACGCAGTATTTT.

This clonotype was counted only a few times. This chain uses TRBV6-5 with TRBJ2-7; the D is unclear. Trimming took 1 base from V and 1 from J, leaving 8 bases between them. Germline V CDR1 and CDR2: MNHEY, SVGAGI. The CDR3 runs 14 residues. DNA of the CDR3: TGTGCCAGCAGTTACTTCGACGGATCCTACGAGCAGTACTTC. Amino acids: CASSYFDGSYEQYF.

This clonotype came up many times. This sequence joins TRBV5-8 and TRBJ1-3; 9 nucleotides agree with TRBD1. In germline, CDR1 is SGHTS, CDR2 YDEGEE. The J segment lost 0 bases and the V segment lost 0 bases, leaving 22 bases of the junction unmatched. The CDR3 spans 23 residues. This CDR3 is CASSLAGRRTDRGSLGSGNTIYF. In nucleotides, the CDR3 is TGTGCCAGCAGCTTGGCCGGACGACGAACGGACAGGGGATCTCTAGGCTCTGGAAACACCATATATTTT. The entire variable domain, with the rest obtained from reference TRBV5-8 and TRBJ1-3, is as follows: EAGVTQSPTHLIKTRGQQATLRCSPISGHTSVYWYQQALGLGLQFLLWYDEGEERNRGNFPPRFSGRQFPNYSSELNVNALELEDSALYLCASSLAGRRTDRGSLGSGNTIYFGEGSWLTVV.

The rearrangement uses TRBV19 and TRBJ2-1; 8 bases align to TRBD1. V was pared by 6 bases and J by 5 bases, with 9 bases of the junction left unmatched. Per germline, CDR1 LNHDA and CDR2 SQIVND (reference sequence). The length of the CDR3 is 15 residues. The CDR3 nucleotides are TGTGCCAGTAGGCCCTCGGACAGGGTAAACAATGAGCAGTTCTTC. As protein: CASRPSDRVNNEQFF.

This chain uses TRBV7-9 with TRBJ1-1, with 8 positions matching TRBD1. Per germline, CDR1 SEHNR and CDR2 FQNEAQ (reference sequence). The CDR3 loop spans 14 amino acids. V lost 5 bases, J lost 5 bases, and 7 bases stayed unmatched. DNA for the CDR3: TGTGCCAGCAGCGCAGGGGGCGCCTGGACTGAAGCTTTCTTT. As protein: CASSAGGAWTEAFF. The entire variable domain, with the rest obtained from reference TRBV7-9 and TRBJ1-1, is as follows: DTGVSQNPRHKITKRGQNVTFRCDPISEHNRLYWYRQTLGQGPEFLTYFQNEAQLEKSRLLSDRFSAERPKGSFSTLEIQRTEQGDSAMYLCASSAGGAWTEAFFGQGTRLTVV.